The 3 T cell receptor beta chains in this list originate from one sample, sequenced in a study of cytomegalovirus exposure and HLA in healthy donors (TCRdb year 2017). Libraries were constructed by the immunoSEQ multiplex PCR assay. A mixture of 60 forward primers for TCR Vbeta segments and 13 reverse primers for TCR Jbeta segments was used in the multiplex PCR. The table was pulled from immuneACCESS by TCRdb, which kept in-frame rearrangements only. Such tables lose some clones; where checked, under half of the loss comes from unresolved V genes, and the rest has no known cause. The sample table contains about 120,000 clones; only one count was recorded for 75% to 90% of them. The ten largest clones represent around 2% of the sample. What was sequenced was PBMCs. These receptor sequences come from a middle-aged man in good health and CMV-seronegative.

The genes are TRBV19 and TRBJ1-5; weak D call: TRBD1 (6 bases). Germline V gives CDR1 LNHDA, CDR2 SQIVND (reference sequence). V was cut by 2 bases and J by 0 bases, with 11 bases left in between. The CDR3 is 16 residues long. The CDR3 region is CASSIPGANSNQPQHF. The CDR3 region has the DNA TGTGCCAGTAGTATACCAGGGGCGAATAGCAATCAGCCCCAGCATTTT.

This clone was found once. J is TRBJ2-7 and V is TRBV11-1; no definite D call. CDR3 size: 14 residues. Per germline, CDR1 SGHAT and CDR2 FQDESV (reference sequence). V lost 4 bases to trimming and J lost 8 bases, with 18 bases between them. The CDR3: CASSSRASTTKQYF. The CDR3 region has the DNA TGTGCCAGCAGCTCCAGAGCGTCTACCACTAAGCAGTACTTC.

The chain joins TRBV7-2 to TRBJ1-2, with D unclear. Looked up from germline, CDR1 is SGHTA and CDR2 is FQGNSA. The V and J ends lost 5 bases and 6 bases respectively, with 13 bases between them. The CDR3 is 13 amino acids. CDR3 coding DNA: TGTGCCAGCAGCAAAAGGATCCAGGATGGCTACACCTTC. It codes for CASSKRIQDGYTF.